These 15 T cell receptor beta chains share one sample of origin, sequenced in a study of T cells expressing NK-cell markers. TCRdb re-called the 5' RACE reads; every CDR3 protein appears as one record, without DNA. Its listing shows approximately 460,000 distinct CDR3 sequences. Sequenced input: blood T cells: a sorted CD56 or NKG2C T cell subset, CD4+ or CD8+ T cells, or bulk PBMC T cells (not recorded which). The receptors shown here come from a woman between 18 and 70 years old in good health.

This rearrangement joins TRBV18 to TRBJ2-1; TCRdb's D call, TRBD1, is unchecked because there is no DNA. Germline V CDR1 and CDR2: KGHSH, LQKENI. The CDR3 is 16 amino acids. The CDR3 sequence: CASSRAAGHSYNEQFF.

The gene calls are TRBV10-3 and TRBJ1-1; TCRdb names TRBD1, which stays unverified in the absence of DNA. The CDR3 extends over 15 amino acids. The germline V gene encodes CDR1 ENHRY and CDR2 SYGVKD. CDR3 region: CAISPLVTGNTEAFF.

CDR3 residues: CSVEQGEGSGANVLTF. The chain links TRBV29-1 to TRBJ2-6; absent DNA, TCRdb's TRBD1 call cannot be checked. The CDR3 has 16 amino acids. Looked up from germline, CDR1 is SQVTM and CDR2 is ANQGSEA.

The V call is TRBV12-3 or TRBV12-4, the J call TRBJ1-2; TCRdb proposes TRBD1, but this gene call is untestable without DNA. The CDR3 is made up of 13 amino acids. CDR3 protein: CASRGTGAYGYTF.

This chain joins TRBV12-3 or TRBV12-4 and TRBJ1-6; the TCRdb D gene call, TRBD1, has no DNA to confirm it. The CDR3 contains 14 residues. The CDR3 sequence: CASSRDHYNSPLHF.

The rearrangement links TRBV27 to TRBJ2-1; the D call from TCRdb, TRBD2, cannot be confirmed without DNA. Germline V gives CDR1 MNHEY, CDR2 SMNVEV (reference sequence). The CDR3 has 13 amino acids. The CDR3: CASSGPGANEQFF.

This chain connects TRBV7-9 to TRBJ2-1; TCRdb calls TRBD2, which cannot be checked without DNA. Germline V gives CDR1 SEHNR, CDR2 FQNEAQ (reference sequence). The CDR3 is 14 amino acids. The CDR3 sequence: CASSPPASWNEQFF.

The rearrangement links TRBV6-2 or TRBV6-3 to TRBJ2-3. Germline V gene lookup returns CDR1 MNHEY and CDR2 SVGEGT. The length of the CDR3 is 12 residues. The CDR3 here is CATKEMTDTQYF.

The chain is built from TRBV4-3 and TRBJ2-7. Germline lookup yields CDR1 LGHNA and CDR2 YSLEER. The CDR3 consists of 15 residues. CDR3: CASSQDWQGPYEQYF.

The rearrangement links TRBV4-3 to TRBJ1-1. CDR3 length: 18 amino acids. Germline loops: CDR1 LGHNA, CDR2 YSLEER. CDR3 residues: CASSQDQTQTRLNTEAFF.

The chain links TRBV7-3 to TRBJ1-1. Germline-derived CDR1 and CDR2 are SGHTA and FQGTGA. The CDR3 contains 13 residues. The CDR3 sequence: CASSKGTNTEAFF.

The chain couples TRBV7-2 to TRBJ2-1. This CDR3 has 13 amino acids. Germline CDR1 SGHTA, CDR2 FQGNSA. This CDR3 reads CASTWSSYNEQFF.

J is TRBJ2-1 and V is TRBV4-3; TCRdb's D gene call, TRBD2, goes unchecked for lack of DNA. The germline gives CDR1 LGHNA, CDR2 YSLEER. The CDR3 spans 17 residues. The CDR3 sequence is CASSQREGLAGVNEQFF.

The chain has TRBV19 and TRBJ2-5. Per germline, CDR1 LNHDA and CDR2 SQIVND (reference sequence). The CDR3 is made up of 13 amino acids. The CDR3 is CASSSAKLGFQYF.

The chain employs TRBV5-1 and TRBJ2-2. In germline, CDR1 is SGHRS, CDR2 YFSETQ. This CDR3 is 14 amino acids long. The chain's CDR3 is CASSLEGFSGELFF.